Below, one T cell receptor (beta chain) is given with its context. There is no known antigen for this receptor. The sample holds no much larger clone one base away, and base qualities are not on file. TCRbeta CDR3 regions were amplified from genomic DNA using the immunoSEQ Assay, a bias-controlled multiplex PCR. In the source study's methods: Nucleated cell counts per sample were estimated from amplification of reference gene primers within the assay. To quantify the absolute abundance of each unique TCRbeta CDR3 rearrangement, sequence reads were collapsed and filtered. Productive Simpson clonality was computed per sample as the square root of Simpson's diversity index over productive rearrangements. The source is immuneACCESS, and TCRdb retained only in-frame sequences with V and J called. Part of the clones is not carried over; for the studies checked, unresolved V genes explain less than half of this, and the remainder is unexplained. V and J calls and clone size are as listed in that table; D and trimming were resolved from the DNA. Counted in this sample were around 300,000 clones; over 75% of them appeared once. Clones ranked in the top ten supply roughly 1.1% of the sample.

This record belongs to a study of blood T cell repertoires in COVID-19 (TCRdb year 2020). A note on the overall study: Samples from collaborators originated in the United States, Italy and Spain and spanned both the acute and convalescent phases of COVID-19. The dataset comprised deeply sampled blood TCRbeta repertoires from subjects exposed to, actively infected with, or recovered from COVID-19. The material from the prospective study consisted of cDNA or gDNA derived from T cells, B-cell-depleted T cells, or PBMCs. A de-identified subject ID, COVID-19 status, age in years and sex were almost always included in the sample metadata. The repertoires were released in a freely available public database intended as a resource for research on the immune response to SARS-CoV-2. Samples were obtained from the ongoing ImmuneRACE study (first 160 participants) and from over 1,000 subjects provided by 6 global collaborators. Where HLA class I and class II types were available, the types were taken from metadata supplied by the sample provider, not from assay-based typing.

The research as a whole found: How much clinical and demographic metadata was included differed by source and by participant, and the metadata was provided uncurated.

Participants in the prospective study were aged roughly 18 to 100 years, lived in some 24 United States geographic areas, and enrolled through a virtual design. In the prospective study, participants were assigned to cohorts based on the clinical history participants reported in a screening survey and a study questionnaire. Recovered participants in ImmuneRACE Cohort 3 were defined by two consecutive negative NP/OP PCR tests, clearance by a healthcare professional, or resolution of symptoms. In the prospective study, whole blood, serum and a nasopharyngeal or oropharyngeal swab were collected from each participant by mobile phlebotomists. Participants in the prospective study had the option to provide additional blood draws and questionnaires over a roughly 2-month period. Before DNA extraction, prospective study blood samples were shipped either frozen or at room temperature. The CDR3 starts with the cysteine, ends with the phenylalanine, and has 12 residues. Kept here is only the CDR3 DNA, which spans 36 bases and is read in frame from base 1. The germline V gene (reference sequence) sets CDR1 to LNHDA and CDR2 to SQIVND. A distance of 4 bases separates the germline ends of V and J, which lose 3 bases and 2 bases respectively.

The chain couples TRBV19 to TRBJ1-1; the D gene cannot be resolved reliably. The specimen was PBMCs or T cells enriched from blood (not recorded which). The TCR sequence derives from a woman under 40 who had recovered from COVID-19. The DNA sequence is as follows: TGTGCCAGTAGTATCGTCAACACTGAAGCTTTCTTT. It is translated as CASSIVNTEAFF.